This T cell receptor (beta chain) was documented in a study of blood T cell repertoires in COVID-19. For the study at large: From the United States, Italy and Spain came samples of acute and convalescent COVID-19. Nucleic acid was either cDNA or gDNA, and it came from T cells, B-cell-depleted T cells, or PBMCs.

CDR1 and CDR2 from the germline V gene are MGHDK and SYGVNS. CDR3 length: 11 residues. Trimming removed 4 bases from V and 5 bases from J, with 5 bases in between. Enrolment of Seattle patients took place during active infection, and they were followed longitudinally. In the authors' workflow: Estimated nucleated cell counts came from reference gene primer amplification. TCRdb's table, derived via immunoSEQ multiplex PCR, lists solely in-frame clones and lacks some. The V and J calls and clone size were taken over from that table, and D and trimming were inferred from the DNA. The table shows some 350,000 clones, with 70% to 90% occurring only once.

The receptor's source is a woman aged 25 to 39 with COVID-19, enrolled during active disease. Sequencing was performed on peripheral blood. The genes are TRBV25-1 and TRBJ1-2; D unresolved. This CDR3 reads CASSGGYGYTF. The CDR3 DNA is TGTGCCAGCAGTGGCGGGTATGGCTACACCTTC.